These 8 T cell receptor beta chains share one sample of origin, sequenced in a study of T cell repertoires in cytomegalovirus infection (dated by TCRdb to about 2019). These TCRs are of unknown antigen specificity. TCRdb shows the sequencer as Illumina HiSeq 1500. The public reads were run again by TCRdb, first through fastp at Q25 and then through MiXCR, and only productive beta chains were kept. Every entry covers one CDR3 protein and lists the most common genes and DNA from its rows. Here the sample has about 310,000 distinct CDR3 sequences; roughly 25% occur a single time. Clones ranked in the top ten supply roughly 13% of the sample. According to the study, the label for this sample's treatment or condition signals: in vitro stimulation with specific CMV peptide epitopes to enrich CMV-specific T cells. This material consisted of cultured PBMCs, taken from culture after CMV antigen stimulation. The receptors originated from a human donor in good health (CMV status not recorded). Some clones in this sample may be carry-over from other donors' samples.

In this sample, this clonotype turned up many times. The V call is TRBV7-8, the J call TRBJ2-1; 10 bases are a match to TRBD1. The V segment lost 5 bases and the J segment 4 bases; nucleotides outside the gene matches: 8. The CDR3 runs to 16 residues. CDR1 is SGHVS and CDR2 is FQNEAQ in the germline V gene. CDR3 sequence: CASSRGTGDYYNEQFF. In DNA, the CDR3 is TGTGCCAGCAGCAGGGGGACAGGGGATTATTACAATGAGCAGTTCTTC.

The chain employs TRBV9 and TRBJ1-3, with D perhaps TRBD1 (5 bases). V shed 0 bases and J shed 1 base, with 11 bases lying between them. The CDR3 is made up of 16 amino acids. Germline V lookup: CDR1 SGDLS, CDR2 YYNGEE. CDR3 sequence (DNA): TGTGCCAGCAGCGTAGCTGGTTCAGGGTCTGGAAACACCATATATTTT. Its protein is CASSVAGSGSGNTIYF.

The chain combines TRBV20-1 with TRBJ2-5; possible D gene TRBD2, 5 bases. V gave up 6 bases and J gave up 2 bases, with 13 bases separating them. Germline V gives CDR1 DFQATT, CDR2 SNEGSKA (reference sequence). The CDR3 loop spans 13 amino acids. The chain's CDR3 is CSATGRGQETQYF. The CDR3 nucleotides are TGCAGTGCGACCGGACGGGGACAAGAGACCCAGTACTTC.

This clonotype was detected ten times or more. The chain employs TRBV7-2 and TRBJ2-2; D perhaps matches TRBD2 (6 bases). V was shortened by 5 bases and J by 7 bases, with 17 bases between the two germline ends. This CDR3 has 15 amino acids. Germline values: CDR1 SGHTA, CDR2 FQGNSA. CDR3 amino acids: CASSPGGIDRGELFF. CDR3 coding DNA: TGTGCCAGCAGCCCTGGGGGGATCGACCGCGGGGAGCTGTTTTTT. The variable domain in full, completed from reference TRBV7-2 and TRBJ2-2, reads GAGVSQSPSNKVTEKGKDVELRCDPISGHTALYWYRQSLGQGLEFLIYFQGNSAPDKSGLPSDRFSAERTGGSVSTLTIQRTQQEDSAVYLCASSPGGIDRGELFFGEGSRLTVL.

This clonotype was seen repeatedly, ten times or more. V is TRBV6-1 and J is TRBJ2-3, with TRBD2 matching over 12 bases. Germline loops: CDR1 MNHNS, CDR2 SASEGT. This CDR3 comprises 19 residues. Trimming cost V 4 bases and J 2 bases; bases outside gene matches: 13. CDR3 amino acids: CASSVGGLAGRVATDTQYF. CDR3 DNA sequence: TGTGCCAGCAGTGTTGGTGGACTAGCGGGAAGGGTGGCCACAGATACGCAGTATTTT.

This clonotype appeared a few times. The V call is TRBV6-8, the J call TRBJ1-4; tentatively, D is TRBD1 (6 bases). The ends were cut back, 4 bases at V and 5 bases at J, with 17 bases in the middle. The CDR3 has 16 amino acids. Germline V CDR1 and CDR2: MNHGY, SAAAGT. The CDR3 reads CASSSTSGGWNEKLFF. The CDR3 DNA sequence: TGTGCCAGCAGTTCAACTTCGGGGGGCTGGAATGAAAAACTGTTTTTT.

This clonotype was seen at least ten times. The chain uses TRBV19 and TRBJ2-3, with D tentatively TRBD2 (5 bases). CDR1 and CDR2 (germline): LNHDA, SQIVND (reference sequence). Trimming pared 4 bases from V and 4 bases from J, leaving 9 bases between. The CDR3 contains 13 residues. The CDR3 DNA is TGTGCCAGTAGTAGTACGGGATCAGATACGCAGTATTTT. This sequence encodes CASSSTGSDTQYF.

In its sample, this clonotype was seen many times. The chain carries TRBV7-8 and TRBJ2-3, with 7 bases lining up with TRBD2. Germline assignment: CDR1 SGHVS and CDR2 FQNEAQ. V shed 3 bases, J shed 2 bases, and the junction held 14 bases outside the gene matches. The CDR3 runs to 18 residues. CDR3 region: CASSFKAPGTTSTDTQYF. CDR3 in DNA: TGTGCCAGCAGCTTTAAAGCCCCCGGGACTACCTCCACAGATACGCAGTATTTT.